This T cell receptor (beta chain) was sequenced during a study of blood T cell repertoires in COVID-19. Whole-study context: From T cells, B-cell-depleted T cells, or PBMCs came the material, which was cDNA or gDNA.

Assay: immunoSEQ multiplex PCR; the TCRdb copy retains only in-frame clones and omits some. Of over 200,000 clones in the sample, around 90% were seen once. Sample: peripheral blood. This sequence was found in a woman aged 18-29 years who had recovered from COVID-19.

The CDR3 reads CASTSGGTNYGYTF. The CDR3 region has the DNA TGTGCCAGCACCTCAGGGGGCACTAACTATGGCTACACCTTC. The V and J genes are TRBV27 and TRBJ1-2, with 8 bases identical to TRBD1. Looked up from germline, CDR1 is MNHEY and CDR2 is SMNVEV (reference sequence). The V gene end was trimmed by 7 bases and the J gene end by 0 bases; junction bases not matched to a gene: 4. The CDR3 runs 14 residues.